This record covers a single TCR beta chain. This record belongs to a study of blood T cell repertoires in COVID-19. In the study overall: The samples span acute and convalescent COVID-19 from the United States, Italy and Spain. The cDNA or gDNA used as material had been derived from T cells, B-cell-depleted T cells, or PBMCs.

Here immunoSEQ multiplex PCR was the method, and the copy in TCRdb shows in-frame clones only, minus some. The sample lists about 50,000 clones, 75% to 90% occurring once. Germline lookup yields CDR1 SEHNR and CDR2 FQNEAQ (reference sequence). The V gene lost 4 bases and the J gene lost 0 bases, with 19 bases spanning the gap. The CDR3 is 18 residues long. The chain combines TRBV7-9 with TRBJ2-1; D is possibly TRBD1 (6 bases). The sequenced material came from peripheral blood. The receptor was isolated from a woman aged 60-75 years with COVID-19, enrolled during active disease. CDR3 loop: CASSSEGSRGSSYNEQFF. Here the CDR3 DNA reads TGTGCCAGCAGCTCCGAGGGGAGTAGGGGGAGCTCCTACAATGAGCAGTTCTTC.